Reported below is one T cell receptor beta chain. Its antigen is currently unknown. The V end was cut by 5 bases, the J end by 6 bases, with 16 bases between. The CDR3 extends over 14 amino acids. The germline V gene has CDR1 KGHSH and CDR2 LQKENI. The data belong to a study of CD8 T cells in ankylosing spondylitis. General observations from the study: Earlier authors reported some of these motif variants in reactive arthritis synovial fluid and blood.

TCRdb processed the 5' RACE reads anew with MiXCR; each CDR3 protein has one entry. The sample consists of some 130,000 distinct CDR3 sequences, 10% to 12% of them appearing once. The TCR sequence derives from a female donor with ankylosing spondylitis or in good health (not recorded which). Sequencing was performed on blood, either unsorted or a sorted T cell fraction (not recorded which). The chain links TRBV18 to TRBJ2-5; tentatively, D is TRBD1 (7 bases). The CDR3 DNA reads TGTGCCAGCTCAACTCTTCAGGGGGGAAAGACCCAGTACTTC. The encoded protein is CASSTLQGGKTQYF.